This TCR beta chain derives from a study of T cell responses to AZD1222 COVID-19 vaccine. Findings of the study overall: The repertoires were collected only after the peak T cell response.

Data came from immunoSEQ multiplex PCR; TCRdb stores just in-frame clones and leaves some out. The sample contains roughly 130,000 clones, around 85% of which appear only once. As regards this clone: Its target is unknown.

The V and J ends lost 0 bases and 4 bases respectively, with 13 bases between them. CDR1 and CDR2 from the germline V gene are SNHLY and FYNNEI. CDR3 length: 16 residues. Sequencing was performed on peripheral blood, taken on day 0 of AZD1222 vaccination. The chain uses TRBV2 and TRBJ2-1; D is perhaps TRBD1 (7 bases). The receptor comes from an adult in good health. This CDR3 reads CASSEAGRTGYNEQFF. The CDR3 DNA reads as TGTGCCAGCAGTGAAGCGGGGAGGACAGGTTACAATGAGCAGTTCTTC.